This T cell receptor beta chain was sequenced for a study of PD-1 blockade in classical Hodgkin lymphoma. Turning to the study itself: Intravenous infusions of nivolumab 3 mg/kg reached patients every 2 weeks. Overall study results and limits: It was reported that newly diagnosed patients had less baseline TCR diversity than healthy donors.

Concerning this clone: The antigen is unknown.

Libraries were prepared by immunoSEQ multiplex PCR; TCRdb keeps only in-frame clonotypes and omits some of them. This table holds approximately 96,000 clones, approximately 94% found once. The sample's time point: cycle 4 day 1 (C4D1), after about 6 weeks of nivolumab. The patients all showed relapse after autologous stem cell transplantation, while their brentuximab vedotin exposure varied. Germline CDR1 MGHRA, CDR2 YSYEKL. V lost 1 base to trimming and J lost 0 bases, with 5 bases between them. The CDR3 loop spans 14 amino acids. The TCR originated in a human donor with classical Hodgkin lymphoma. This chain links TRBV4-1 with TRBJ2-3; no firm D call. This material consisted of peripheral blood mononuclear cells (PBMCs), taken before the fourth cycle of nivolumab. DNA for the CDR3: TGCGCCAGCAGCCAAGTAACTAGCACAGATACGCAGTATTTT. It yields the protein CASSQVTSTDTQYF.